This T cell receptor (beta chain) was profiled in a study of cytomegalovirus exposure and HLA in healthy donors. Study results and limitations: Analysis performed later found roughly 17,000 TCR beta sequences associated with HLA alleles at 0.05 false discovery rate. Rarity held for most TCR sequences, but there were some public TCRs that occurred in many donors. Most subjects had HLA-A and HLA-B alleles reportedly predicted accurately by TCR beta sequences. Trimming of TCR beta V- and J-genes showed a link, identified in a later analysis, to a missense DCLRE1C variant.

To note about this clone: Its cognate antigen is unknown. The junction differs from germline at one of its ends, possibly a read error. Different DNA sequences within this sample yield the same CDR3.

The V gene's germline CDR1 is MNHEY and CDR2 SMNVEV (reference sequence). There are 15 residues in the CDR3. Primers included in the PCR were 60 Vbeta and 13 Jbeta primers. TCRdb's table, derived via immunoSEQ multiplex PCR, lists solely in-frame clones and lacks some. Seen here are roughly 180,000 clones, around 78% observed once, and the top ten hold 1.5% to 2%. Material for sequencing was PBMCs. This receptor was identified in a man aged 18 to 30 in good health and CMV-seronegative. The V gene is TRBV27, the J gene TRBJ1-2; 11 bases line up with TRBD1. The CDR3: CASSPSGQGARGYTF. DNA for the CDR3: TGTGCTAGCAGTCCATCCGGACAGGGGGCGCGCGGCTACACCTTC.